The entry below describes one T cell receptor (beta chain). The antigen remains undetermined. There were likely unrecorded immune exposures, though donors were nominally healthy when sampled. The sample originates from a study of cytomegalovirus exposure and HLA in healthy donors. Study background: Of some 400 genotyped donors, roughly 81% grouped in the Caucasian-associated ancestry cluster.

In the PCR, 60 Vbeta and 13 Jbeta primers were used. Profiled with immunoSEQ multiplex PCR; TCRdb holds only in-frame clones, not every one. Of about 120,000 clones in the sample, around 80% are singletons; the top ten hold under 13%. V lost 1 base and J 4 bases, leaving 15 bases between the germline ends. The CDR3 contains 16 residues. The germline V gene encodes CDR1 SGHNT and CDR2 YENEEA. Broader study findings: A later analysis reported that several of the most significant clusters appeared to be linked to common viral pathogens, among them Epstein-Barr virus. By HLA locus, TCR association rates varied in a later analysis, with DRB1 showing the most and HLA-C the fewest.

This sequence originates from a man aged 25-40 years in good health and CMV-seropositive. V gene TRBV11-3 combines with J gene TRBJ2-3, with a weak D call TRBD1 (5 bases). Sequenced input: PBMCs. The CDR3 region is CASSLGWASGPDTQYF. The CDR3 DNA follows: TGTGCCAGCAGCTTAGGCTGGGCGTCAGGGCCAGATACGCAGTATTTT.